The 26 T cell receptor beta chains below all came from one sample that was sequenced in a study of T-cell memory formation after mild COVID-19. TCRdb reanalysed the 5' RACE reads using MiXCR and keeps one entry per CDR3 protein. The sample has 350,000 to 450,000 distinct CDR3 sequences; around 30% are singletons. What was sequenced was PBMCs or a T cell subset sorted from them (not recorded which). These receptors were taken from an adult woman who had mild COVID-19 (a few samples of this study predate the infection). Cell type and time point are not known.

This clonotype was recorded only once. V gene TRBV19 combines with J gene TRBJ1-2; D is unresolved. V dropped 7 bases and J dropped 7 bases, with 16 bases sitting between them. Per germline, CDR1 LNHDA and CDR2 SQIVND (reference sequence). This CDR3 spans 13 amino acids. For the CDR3, the DNA is TGTGCCAGTAACGGCCAGGTTCTTGGTGGCTACACCTTC. Protein product: CASNGQVLGGYTF.

This sequence joins TRBV4-3 and TRBJ2-1, with a weak D call TRBD1 (6 bases). The CDR3 extends over 15 amino acids. CDR1 is LGHNA, CDR2 YSLEER, per germline. The V end was cut by 4 bases, the J end by 4 bases, with 14 bases between. The CDR3 protein is CASSPTGTLYNEQFF. The CDR3 nucleotides are TGCGCCAGCAGCCCAACCGGGACACTTTACAATGAGCAGTTCTTC.

This clonotype came up many times. This chain uses TRBV5-1 with TRBJ1-1, with 7 bases fitting TRBD1. Germline V gives CDR1 SGHRS, CDR2 YFSETQ. The CDR3 sequence is 14 residues long. J gave up 4 bases and V 0 bases, and 3 bases lay outside the gene matches. The CDR3 sequence is CASSLASGGTEAFF. The DNA of the CDR3 is TGCGCCAGCAGCTTGGCCTCAGGGGGCACTGAAGCTTTCTTT.

This clonotype was picked up a small number of times. The V call is TRBV30, the J call TRBJ2-3; D unclear. This CDR3 has 14 residues. Looked up from germline, CDR1 is GTSNPN and CDR2 is SVGIG (reference sequence). Between the trimmed V and J ends, which lost 2 bases and 7 bases, there was a span of 16 bases. CDR3 DNA sequence: TGTGCCTGGAGTACGGGCCCTGACTTTTATACGCAGTATTTT. Its translation is CAWSTGPDFYTQYF.

This clonotype has just a few counts. The chain employs TRBV2 and TRBJ2-3, with D tentatively TRBD1 or TRBD2 (6 bases each). From germline, CDR1 is SNHLY and CDR2 FYNNEI. The CDR3 spans 13 residues. Trimming pared 7 bases from V and 3 bases from J, leaving 11 bases between. CDR3 sequence (DNA): TGTGCCAGCACCTGGGGGGCTACAGATACGCAGTATTTT. Protein sequence: CASTWGATDTQYF.

The chain links TRBV4-1 to TRBJ2-5; TRBD2 agrees at 7 bases. Looked up from germline, CDR1 is MGHRA and CDR2 is YSYEKL. V shed 1 base, J shed 2 bases, and the junction held 10 bases outside the gene matches. The CDR3 totals 17 residues. The CDR3 sequence is CASSQGPSGGGQETQYF. CDR3 coding DNA: TGCGCCAGCAGCCAAGGGCCGAGTGGGGGGGGGCAAGAGACCCAGTACTTC.

The J gene is TRBJ1-6, the V gene TRBV5-1; 8 bases match TRBD1. J lost 6 bases, V lost 5 bases, and 7 bases had no gene match. The CDR3 has 15 amino acids. Germline-derived CDR1 and CDR2 are SGHRS and YFSETQ. DNA for the CDR3: TGCGCCAGCAGGATTGGACAGGGCCTTAATTCACCCCTCCACTTT. Translation: CASRIGQGLNSPLHF.

This chain connects TRBV7-2 to TRBJ1-5, with D unresolved. Germline CDR1 reads SGHTA; CDR2 reads FQGNSA. Deletions cut 2 bases from V and 3 bases from J, with 11 bases between. The CDR3 is made up of 15 amino acids. The CDR3 reads CASSLSSQNNQPQHF. CDR3 nucleotides: TGTGCCAGCAGCTTATCCAGTCAGAACAATCAGCCCCAGCATTTT.

The chain employs TRBV27 and TRBJ2-1, with TRBD1 matching 8 bases. The junction had 6 bases not matched to a gene; V was cut back by 6 bases and J by 2 bases. This CDR3 contains 15 residues. CDR1 and CDR2 (germline): MNHEY, SMNVEV (reference sequence). The CDR3 DNA follows: TGTGCCAGCAGAACAAGACAGGGGACCTACAATGAGCAGTTCTTC. It codes for CASRTRQGTYNEQFF.

V gene TRBV4-3 combines with J gene TRBJ2-7, with D uncertain. V lost 0 bases to trimming and J lost 2 bases, with 11 bases between them. This CDR3 is built from 15 residues. Germline CDR1 LGHNA, CDR2 YSLEER. The CDR3 sequence: CASSQDPGMTYEQYF. CDR3 nucleotide sequence: TGCGCCAGCAGCCAAGATCCAGGAATGACCTACGAGCAGTACTTC.

The rearrangement links TRBV5-1 to TRBJ2-3; TRBD2 matches at 9 bases. CDR1 SGHRS and CDR2 YFSETQ come from the germline V gene. J gave up 0 bases and V 4 bases, and 9 bases lay outside the gene matches. The CDR3 sequence is 17 residues long. CDR3 DNA sequence: TGCGCCAGCAGCGCTGGAGGACTAGCGAGTAGCACAGATACGCAGTATTTT. Its protein product is CASSAGGLASSTDTQYF.

The J gene is TRBJ2-5, the V gene TRBV4-1, with D perhaps TRBD1 (5 bases). The V end lost 4 bases, the J end lost 9 bases, and 15 bases lay between the germline ends. The V gene's germline CDR1 is MGHRA and CDR2 YSYEKL. The CDR3 is 13 amino acids. The CDR3 is CASSPREGEAQYF. The CDR3 DNA reads TGCGCCAGCAGCCCCCGTGAAGGGGAAGCCCAGTACTTC.

The chain couples TRBV14 to TRBJ1-1; TRBD1 matches at 7 bases. Germline V CDR1 and CDR2: SGHDN, FVKESK. V lost 4 bases, J lost 8 bases, and 10 bases stayed unmatched. This CDR3 is 14 amino acids long. The CDR3 bases are TGTGCCAGCAGCCCACTGACAGGGATCACAGAAGCTTTCTTT. Protein product: CASSPLTGITEAFF.

The V gene is TRBV9, the J gene TRBJ2-1, with D possibly being TRBD1 (5 bases). The CDR3 is 13 amino acids. V was shortened by 0 bases and J by 7 bases, with 8 bases between the two germline ends. CDR1 SGDLS and CDR2 YYNGEE come from the germline V gene. In nucleotides, the CDR3 is TGTGCCAGCAGCGTAGAGGGGCTTAATGAGCAGTTCTTC. Encoded protein: CASSVEGLNEQFF.

This clonotype was detected a few times. The V call is TRBV6-5, the J call TRBJ1-1; no clear D. V dropped 2 bases and J dropped 0 bases, with 10 bases sitting between them. Germline assignment: CDR1 MNHEY and CDR2 SVGAGI. The CDR3 sequence is 15 residues long. CDR3 residues: CASSYQHTVNTEAFF. DNA of the CDR3: TGTGCCAGCAGTTACCAACACACAGTGAACACTGAAGCTTTCTTT.

This clonotype was observed a handful of times. The genes are TRBV14 and TRBJ2-5, with D hard to call. Deletions cut 0 bases from V and 6 bases from J, with 2 bases between. This CDR3 has 11 residues. Germline V lookup: CDR1 SGHDN, CDR2 FVKESK. CDR3: CASSQEQTQYF. CDR3 DNA: TGTGCCAGCAGCCAAGAACAGACCCAGTACTTC.

This clonotype was found a few times. The CDR3 bases are TGTGCCAGCAGAATACCGGGCGCGGACACCGGGGAGCTGTTTTTT. It yields the protein CASRIPGADTGELFF. The genes are TRBV6-6 and TRBJ2-2, with D hard to call. The CDR3 extends over 15 amino acids. The germline V gene encodes CDR1 MNHNY and CDR2 SVGAGI (reference sequence). Deletions cut 6 bases from V and 3 bases from J, with 14 bases between.

This clonotype was recorded at least ten times. This chain joins TRBV5-1 and TRBJ2-1; D gene unclear. V dropped 0 bases and J dropped 10 bases, with 14 bases sitting between them. CDR3 length: 14 residues. Germline CDR1 is SGHRS and CDR2 is YFSETQ. CDR3 in amino acids: CASSLAPSPQEQFF. DNA of the CDR3: TGCGCCAGCAGCTTGGCCCCGAGTCCCCAAGAGCAGTTCTTC.

V is TRBV28 and J is TRBJ1-6, with 8 bases fitting TRBD1. This CDR3 has 15 amino acids. The germline CDR1 and CDR2 sequences are MDHEN and SYDVKM. V gave up 2 bases and J gave up 7 bases; unmatched junction bases: 4. CDR3 sequence reads: CASSLQGAWNSPLHF. The CDR3 DNA reads as TGTGCCAGCAGTTTACAGGGGGCCTGGAATTCACCCCTCCACTTT.

The CDR3 loop is CASSVESAAYNEQFF. Written as DNA, the CDR3 is TGTGCCAGCAGCGTAGAATCCGCAGCCTACAATGAGCAGTTCTTC. The chain combines TRBV9 with TRBJ2-1; D is undetermined. Germline V gene lookup returns CDR1 SGDLS and CDR2 YYNGEE. The CDR3 sequence is 15 residues long. V was cut by 0 bases and J by 2 bases, with 9 bases left in between.

This clonotype has just one count. This rearrangement joins TRBV7-2 to TRBJ1-5, with no clear D. Trimming cost V 1 base and J 5 bases, with 6 bases left between them. Germline assignment: CDR1 SGHTA and CDR2 FQGNSA. The CDR3 is made up of 13 amino acids. DNA for the CDR3: TGTGCCAGCAGCTTAGTCGCATATCAGCCCCAGCATTTT. Amino acids: CASSLVAYQPQHF.

The chain has TRBV5-1 and TRBJ2-7; no reliable D call. CDR1 and CDR2 from the germline V gene are SGHRS and YFSETQ. Trimming left V 7 bases short and J 3 bases short, with 11 bases between. The CDR3 runs to 12 residues. CDR3 in amino acids: CASAQDHYEQYF. The CDR3, as DNA: TGCGCCAGCGCGCAGGACCACTACGAGCAGTACTTC.

The chain uses TRBV5-6 and TRBJ1-5; a weak D match, TRBD1 (5 bases). Between the trimmed V and J ends, which lost 2 bases and 3 bases, there was a span of 9 bases. Germline V gives CDR1 SGHDT, CDR2 YYEEEE. The length of the CDR3 is 14 residues. The CDR3 loop reads CASSFAGINQPQHF. CDR3 bases: TGTGCCAGCAGCTTCGCAGGGATCAATCAGCCCCAGCATTTT. Full variable domain (remainder filled in from reference TRBV5-6 and TRBJ1-5): DAGVTQSPTHLIKTRGQQVTLRCSPKSGHDTVSWYQQALGQGPQFIFQYYEEEERQRGNFPDRFSGHQFPNYSSELNVNALLLGDSALYLCASSFAGINQPQHFGDGTRLSIL.

This clonotype was observed a handful of times. This chain links TRBV4-3 with TRBJ2-7; TRBD2 aligns across 7 bases. The germline V gene encodes CDR1 LGHNA and CDR2 YSLEER. This CDR3 is built from 15 residues. V trimming: 3 bases; J trimming: 0 bases; junction bases outside the gene matches: 5. DNA of the CDR3: TGCGCCAGCAGCCACGAGCGGGGCCCCTCCTACGAGCAGTACTTC. The encoded protein is CASSHERGPSYEQYF.

This clonotype was picked up many times. The rearrangement links TRBV12-3 or TRBV12-4 to TRBJ2-5; D remains unclear. The CDR3 contains 12 residues. V gave up 5 bases and J gave up 0 bases, with 4 bases separating them. As DNA, the CDR3 is TGTGCCAGCAGTCAGTACCAAGAGACCCAGTACTTC. Its protein product is CASSQYQETQYF.

Ten or more counts support this clonotype. The chain has TRBV5-1 and TRBJ1-2; D is perhaps TRBD1 (5 bases). The CDR3 contains 13 residues. The V end lost 5 bases, the J end lost 3 bases, and 11 bases lay between the germline ends. Germline lookup yields CDR1 SGHRS and CDR2 YFSETQ. CDR3 protein: CASRRVQDYGYTF. CDR3 coding DNA: TGCGCCAGCAGGAGGGTACAGGACTATGGCTACACCTTC.